Listed below are T cell receptor beta chains from one sample, sequenced in a study of T-cell memory formation after mild COVID-19. TCRdb used MiXCR to reprocess the 5' RACE reads, holding one entry per CDR3 protein. The sample lists fewer than 450,000 distinct CDR3 sequences, 20% to 25% seen once, with roughly 8.7% in the top ten. Source material: PBMCs or a T cell subset sorted from them (not recorded which). The receptors were sampled from an adult woman who had mild COVID-19 (a few samples of this study predate the infection). Cell type and time point are not known. CDR3s include the opening cysteine and the closing phenylalanine or tryptophan. A D gene is named only where the DNA matches it firmly.

>TRBJ2-1|NA|TRBV7-3
CASTSGSRDNEQFF
>TRBJ1-1|NA|TRBV29-1
CSGVSAIRWEAFF
>TRBJ2-1|TRBD2|TRBV24-1
CATSDLAGASYNEQFF
>TRBJ1-1|NA|TRBV11-2
CASSLRQYTEAFF
>TRBJ1-2|NA|TRBV5-1
CASSLAEPLLYGYTF
>TRBJ1-5|TRBD1|TRBV18
CASSPGQGTSGPQHF
>TRBJ2-3|TRBD1|TRBV6-2/TRBV6-3
CASSKDRDLPTDTQYF
>TRBJ1-5|NA|TRBV6-5
CASGGLSNQPQHF
>TRBJ2-1|TRBD1|TRBV12-3/TRBV12-4
CASSEPPGQGAPGEQFF
>TRBJ2-5|NA|TRBV7-9
CASSRGLIQETRYF
>TRBJ1-2|NA|TRBV27
CASSPGEAPNYGYTF
>TRBJ2-3|TRBD2|TRBV12-3/TRBV12-4
CASSLAESTDTQYF
>TRBJ2-7|NA|TRBV6-5
CASSYHRAYEQYF
>TRBJ1-1|NA|TRBV24-1
CATRSGGGNTEAFF
>TRBJ2-7|TRBD1|TRBV5-1
CASSLTGTATYEQYF
>TRBJ1-2|NA|TRBV12-3/TRBV12-4
CASSLLTYGYTF
>TRBJ2-7|TRBD1|TRBV5-1
CASSLARDSPFEQYF